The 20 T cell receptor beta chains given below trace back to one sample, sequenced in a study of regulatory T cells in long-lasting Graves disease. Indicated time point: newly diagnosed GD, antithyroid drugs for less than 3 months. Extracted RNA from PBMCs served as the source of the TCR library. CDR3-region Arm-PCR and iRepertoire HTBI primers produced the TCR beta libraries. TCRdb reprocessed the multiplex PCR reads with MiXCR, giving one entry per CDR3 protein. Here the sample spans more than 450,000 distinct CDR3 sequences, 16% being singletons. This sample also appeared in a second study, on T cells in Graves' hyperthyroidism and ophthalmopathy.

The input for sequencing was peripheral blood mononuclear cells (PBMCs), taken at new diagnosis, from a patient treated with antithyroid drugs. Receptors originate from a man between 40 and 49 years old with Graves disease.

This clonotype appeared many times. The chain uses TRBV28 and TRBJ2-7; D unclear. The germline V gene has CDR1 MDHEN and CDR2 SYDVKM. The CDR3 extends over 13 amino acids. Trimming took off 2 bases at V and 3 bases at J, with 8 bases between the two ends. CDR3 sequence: CASSLGLIYEQYF. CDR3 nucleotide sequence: TGTGCCAGCAGTTTAGGCCTAATCTACGAGCAGTACTTC.

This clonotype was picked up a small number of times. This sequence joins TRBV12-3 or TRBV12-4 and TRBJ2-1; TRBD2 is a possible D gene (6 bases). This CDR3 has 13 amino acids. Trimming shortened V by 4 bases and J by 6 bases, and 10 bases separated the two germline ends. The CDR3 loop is CASSYSTSNEQFF. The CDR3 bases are TGTGCCAGCAGTTACTCGACTAGCAATGAGCAGTTCTTC.

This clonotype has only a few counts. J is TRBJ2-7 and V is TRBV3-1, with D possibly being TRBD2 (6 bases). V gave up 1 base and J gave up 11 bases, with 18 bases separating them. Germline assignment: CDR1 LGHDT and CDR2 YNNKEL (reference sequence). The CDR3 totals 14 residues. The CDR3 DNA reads TGTGCCAGCAGCCAAGCCAGCGGACGGGGGAGAAAGTACTTC. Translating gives CASSQASGRGRKYF.

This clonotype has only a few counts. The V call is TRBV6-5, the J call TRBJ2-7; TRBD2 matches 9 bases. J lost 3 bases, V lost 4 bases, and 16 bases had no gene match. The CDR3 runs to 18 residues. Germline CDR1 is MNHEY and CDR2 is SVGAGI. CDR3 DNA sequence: TGTGCCAGCAGTTCCCCGCGGGGTAGCGGGAGAAGTAGCTACGAGCAGTACTTC. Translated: CASSSPRGSGRSSYEQYF.

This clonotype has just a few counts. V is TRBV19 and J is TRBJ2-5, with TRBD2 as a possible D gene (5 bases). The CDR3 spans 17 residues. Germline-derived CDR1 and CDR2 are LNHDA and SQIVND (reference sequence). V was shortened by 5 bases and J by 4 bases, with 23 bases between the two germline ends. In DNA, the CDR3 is TGTGCCAGTAGTGTCCCCCGCCGACCGCGGGTTGGAGAGACCCAGTACTTC. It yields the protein CASSVPRRPRVGETQYF.

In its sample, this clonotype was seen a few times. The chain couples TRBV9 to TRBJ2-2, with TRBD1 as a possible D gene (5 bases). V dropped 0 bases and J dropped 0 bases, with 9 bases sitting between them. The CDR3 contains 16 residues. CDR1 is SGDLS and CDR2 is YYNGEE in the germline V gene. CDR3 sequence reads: CASSVVQGTNTGELFF. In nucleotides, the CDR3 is TGTGCCAGCAGCGTAGTCCAGGGAACGAACACCGGGGAGCTGTTTTTT.

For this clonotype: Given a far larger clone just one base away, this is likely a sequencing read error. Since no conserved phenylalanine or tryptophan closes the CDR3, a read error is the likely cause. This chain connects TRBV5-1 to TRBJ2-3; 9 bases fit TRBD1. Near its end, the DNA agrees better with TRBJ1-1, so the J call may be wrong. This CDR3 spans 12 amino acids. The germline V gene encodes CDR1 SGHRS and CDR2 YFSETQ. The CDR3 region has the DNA TGCGCCAGCAGCCCCGGGACAGGGGAAGCTTTCCTT. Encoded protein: CASSPGTGEAFL.

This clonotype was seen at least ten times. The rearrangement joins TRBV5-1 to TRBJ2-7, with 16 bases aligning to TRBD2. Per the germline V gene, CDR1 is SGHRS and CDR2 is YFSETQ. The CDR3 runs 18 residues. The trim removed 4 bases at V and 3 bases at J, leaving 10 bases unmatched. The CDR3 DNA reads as TGCGCCAGCAGCCCGGCGGGGACTAGCGGGAGGGCCCTCTACGAGCAGTACTTC. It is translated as CASSPAGTSGRALYEQYF.

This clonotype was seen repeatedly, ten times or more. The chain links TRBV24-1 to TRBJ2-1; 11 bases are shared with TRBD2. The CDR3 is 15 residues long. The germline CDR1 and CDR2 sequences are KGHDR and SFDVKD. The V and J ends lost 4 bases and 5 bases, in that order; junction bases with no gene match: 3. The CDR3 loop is CATSDQLAGDNEQFF. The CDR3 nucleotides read TGTGCCACCAGTGACCAACTAGCGGGAGACAATGAGCAGTTCTTC.

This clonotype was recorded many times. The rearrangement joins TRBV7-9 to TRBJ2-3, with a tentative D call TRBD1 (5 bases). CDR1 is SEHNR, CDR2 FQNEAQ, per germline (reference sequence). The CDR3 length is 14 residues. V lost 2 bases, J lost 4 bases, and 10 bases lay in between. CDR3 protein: CASSLQGEADTQYF. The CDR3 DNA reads TGTGCCAGCAGCTTACAAGGGGAAGCAGATACGCAGTATTTT.

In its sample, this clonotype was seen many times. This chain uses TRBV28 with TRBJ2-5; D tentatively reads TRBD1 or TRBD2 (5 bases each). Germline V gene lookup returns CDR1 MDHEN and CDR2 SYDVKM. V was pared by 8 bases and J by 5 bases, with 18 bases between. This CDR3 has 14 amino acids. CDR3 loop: CASARLRGSETQYF. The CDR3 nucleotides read TGTGCCAGCGCCCGGCTGAGGGGTTCGGAGACCCAGTACTTC.

CDR3 sequence reads: CASRTSGRTNTDTQYF. In DNA, the CDR3 is TGTGCCAGCAGGACAAGCGGACGGACAAACACAGATACGCAGTATTTT. J is TRBJ2-3 and V is TRBV28, with D perhaps matching TRBD1 or TRBD2 (5 bases each). Deletions cut 6 bases from V and 2 bases from J, with 18 bases between. CDR1 and CDR2 (germline): MDHEN, SYDVKM. The CDR3 length is 16 residues.

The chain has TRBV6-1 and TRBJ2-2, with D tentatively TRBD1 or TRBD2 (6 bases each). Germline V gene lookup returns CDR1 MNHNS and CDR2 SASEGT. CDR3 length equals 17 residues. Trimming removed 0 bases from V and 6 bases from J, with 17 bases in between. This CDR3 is CASSEAPLGGFSGELFF. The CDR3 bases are TGTGCCAGCAGTGAAGCGCCTTTGGGGGGCTTTTCCGGGGAGCTGTTTTTT.

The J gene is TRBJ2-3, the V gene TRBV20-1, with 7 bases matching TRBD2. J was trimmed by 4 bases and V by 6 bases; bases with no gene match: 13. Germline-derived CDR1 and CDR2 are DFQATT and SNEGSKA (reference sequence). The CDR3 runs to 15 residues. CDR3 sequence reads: CSATLTGLVPDTQYF. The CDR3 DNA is TGCAGTGCCACGTTGACCGGACTAGTCCCAGATACGCAGTATTTT.

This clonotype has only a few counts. The CDR3 region is CASAKGLAGVQGTDTQYF. CDR3 sequence (DNA): TGTGCCAGCGCAAAGGGACTAGCGGGAGTTCAGGGCACAGATACGCAGTATTTT. The gene calls are TRBV6-1 and TRBJ2-3; TRBD2 agrees at 14 bases. The germline V gene has CDR1 MNHNS and CDR2 SASEGT. V trimming: 8 bases; J trimming: 1 base; junction bases outside the gene matches: 11. The CDR3 runs 18 residues.

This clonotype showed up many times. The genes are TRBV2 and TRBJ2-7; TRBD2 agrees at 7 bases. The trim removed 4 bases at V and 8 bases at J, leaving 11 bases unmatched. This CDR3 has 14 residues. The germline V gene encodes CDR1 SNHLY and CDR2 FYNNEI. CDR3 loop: CASSGGGATLQQYF. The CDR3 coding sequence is TGTGCCAGCAGTGGGGGGGGAGCGACCTTACAGCAGTACTTC.

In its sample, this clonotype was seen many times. The CDR3 region has the DNA TGTGCCAGCAGCCAAAACAGGGACCAAGAGACCCAGTACTTC. Translating gives CASSQNRDQETQYF. This sequence joins TRBV3-1 and TRBJ2-5, with D possibly TRBD1 on 6 matching bases. Between the trimmed V and J ends, which lost 2 bases and 0 bases, there was a span of 7 bases. The V gene's germline CDR1 is LGHDT and CDR2 YNNKEL (reference sequence). This CDR3 contains 14 residues.

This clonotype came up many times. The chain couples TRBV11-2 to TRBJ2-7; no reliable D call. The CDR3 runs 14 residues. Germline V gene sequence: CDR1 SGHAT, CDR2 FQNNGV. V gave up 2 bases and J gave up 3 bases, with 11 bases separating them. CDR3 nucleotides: TGTGCCAGCAGCTTAATGGCAGGTGACTACGAGCAGTACTTC. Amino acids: CASSLMAGDYEQYF.

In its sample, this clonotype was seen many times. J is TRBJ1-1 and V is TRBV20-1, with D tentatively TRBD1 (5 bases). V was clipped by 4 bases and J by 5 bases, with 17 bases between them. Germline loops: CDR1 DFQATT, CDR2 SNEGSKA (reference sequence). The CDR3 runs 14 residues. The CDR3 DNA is TGCAGTGCTATACCCCCAGGGAGCAGGACTGAAGCTTTCTTT. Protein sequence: CSAIPPGSRTEAFF.

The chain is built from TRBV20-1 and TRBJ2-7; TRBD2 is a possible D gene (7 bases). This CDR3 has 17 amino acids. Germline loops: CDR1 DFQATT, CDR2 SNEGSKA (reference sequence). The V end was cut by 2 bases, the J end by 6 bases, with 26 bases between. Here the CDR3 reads CSARSGEGGRGYFEQYF. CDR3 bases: TGCAGTGCTAGATCCGGGGAGGGGGGACGGGGATACTTCGAGCAGTACTTC.